These 12 T cell receptor beta chains share one sample of origin, sequenced in a study of cytomegalovirus exposure and HLA in healthy donors. Amplification used 60 Vbeta primers and 13 Jbeta primers. The table came from immunoSEQ multiplex PCR; TCRdb's copy has only in-frame clones and leaves some out. The sample yields 150,000 to 200,000 clones, approximately 70% seen once. Sequencing was done on a sample of PBMCs. Receptors were obtained from a man aged 40-49 years in good health and CMV-seropositive.

This chain links TRBV28 with TRBJ1-5; unclear D gene. The CDR3 consists of 15 residues. V lost 3 bases to trimming and J lost 2 bases, with 11 bases between them. Per germline, CDR1 MDHEN and CDR2 SYDVKM. The CDR3 sequence is CASSFHIAGNQPQHF. The CDR3 bases are TGTGCCAGCAGTTTTCATATAGCAGGCAATCAGCCCCAGCATTTT.

The rearrangement uses TRBV27 and TRBJ2-6; TRBD1 is a possible D gene (7 bases). The CDR3 totals 16 residues. V was clipped by 3 bases and J by 4 bases, with 13 bases between them. CDR1 and CDR2 (germline): MNHEY, SMNVEV (reference sequence). This CDR3 reads CASSLAGGSGANVLTF. The CDR3 region has the DNA TGTGCCAGCAGTTTGGCAGGGGGGAGCGGGGCCAACGTCCTGACTTTC.

The chain combines TRBV6-5 with TRBJ2-1; D remains ambiguous. Between the trimmed V and J ends, which lost 8 bases and 2 bases, there was a span of 4 bases. From germline, CDR1 is MNHEY and CDR2 SVGAGI. The CDR3 runs to 11 residues. CDR3 in DNA: TGTGCCAGCGGGCCCTACAATGAGCAGTTCTTC. Protein: CASGPYNEQFF.

The CDR3 DNA sequence: TGTGCCAGCAGTGAAGCGTTTGGCAGTGAAGCTTTCTTT. Amino acids: CASSEAFGSEAFF. The gene calls are TRBV6-1 and TRBJ1-1, with D unresolved. With 0 bases removed from V and 7 bases from J, the gap between germline ends came to 9 bases. Germline values: CDR1 MNHNS, CDR2 SASEGT. The CDR3 loop spans 13 amino acids.

V usage is TRBV5-1 and J usage is TRBJ1-6; D is perhaps TRBD1 (5 bases). The CDR3 runs to 15 residues. The germline CDR1 and CDR2 sequences are SGHRS and YFSETQ. Trimming pared 3 bases from V and 11 bases from J, leaving 18 bases between. CDR3 nucleotide sequence: TGCGCCAGCAGCTCCCGTCCTGGGGCGGATGCACCCCTCCACTTT. Protein product: CASSSRPGADAPLHF.

The sample holds a few counts of this clone. This chain uses TRBV9 with TRBJ1-2; possibly TRBD1 for D (6 bases). The V end was cut by 2 bases, the J end by 8 bases, with 16 bases between. Germline values: CDR1 SGDLS, CDR2 YYNGEE. The CDR3 consists of 14 residues. CDR3 DNA sequence: TGTGCCAGCAGCGTTGAACAGGGCCTTGGAGGCTACACCTTC. This gives the protein CASSVEQGLGGYTF.

The chain employs TRBV5-1 and TRBJ2-1; 14 bases are a match to TRBD2. CDR3 length: 20 residues. The germline gives CDR1 SGHRS, CDR2 YFSETQ. V dropped 4 bases and J dropped 7; count of bases not matched to a gene: 19. The CDR3 is CASSATLGGTSGGLRNEQFF. CDR3 in DNA: TGCGCCAGCAGCGCGACACTGGGCGGGACTAGCGGGGGTTTGAGGAATGAGCAGTTCTTC.

The chain links TRBV19 to TRBJ2-2; a possible D gene is TRBD2 (5 bases). The CDR3 extends over 16 amino acids. V lost 6 bases and J lost 3, with 17 bases in between. In germline, CDR1 is LNHDA, CDR2 SQIVND (reference sequence). CDR3 in DNA: TGTGCCAGTAGGTCACCACTGGTGCGGGACACCGGGGAGCTGTTTTTT. This gives the protein CASRSPLVRDTGELFF. The whole variable domain, remainder taken from reference TRBV19 and TRBJ2-2, is DGGITQSPKYLFRKEGQNVTLSCEQNLNHDAMYWYRQDPGQGLRLIYYSQIVNDFQKGDIAEGYSVSREKKESFPLTVTSAQKNPTAFYLCASRSPLVRDTGELFFGEGSRLTVL.

The V and J genes are TRBV21-1 and TRBJ2-4; the tabulated D call, TRBD2, remains unverified against the DNA. TRBV21-1 is a pseudogene locus. The CDR3 runs to 17 residues. The CDR3 DNA is TGTGCCAGCAGCAAAGGAGTTAGCGGGGGCGCCGGAAACATTCAGTACTTC. Protein: CASSKGVSGGAGNIQYF.

The table lists this clone with a few counts. The chain combines TRBV6-1 with TRBJ2-3; 7 bases map to TRBD2. Losses at the gene ends were 1 base for V and 4 bases for J; bases not matched to a gene: 2. The V gene's germline CDR1 is MNHNS and CDR2 SASEGT. This CDR3 contains 14 residues. DNA of the CDR3: TGTGCCAGCAGTGAAGGCGGGGGTGCAGATACGCAGTATTTT. Its translation: CASSEGGGADTQYF.

The chain employs TRBV11-2 and TRBJ1-6; TRBD1 agrees at 7 bases. CDR3 length: 15 amino acids. Trimming took 1 base from V and 9 from J; bases not matched to a gene: 6. CDR1 is SGHAT, CDR2 FQNNGV, per germline. The DNA of the CDR3 is TGTGCCAGCAGCTTAGTAGGGCAGGGGGTTTCACCCCTCCACTTT. Encoded protein: CASSLVGQGVSPLHF.

This clone was seen once. The chain recombines TRBV27 with TRBJ1-1; D is ambiguous. Germline assignment: CDR1 MNHEY and CDR2 SMNVEV (reference sequence). Trimming shortened V by 8 bases and J by 2 bases, and 15 bases separated the two germline ends. This CDR3 region has 14 residues. The CDR3 spells CASRRTESNTEAFF. CDR3 in DNA: TGTGCCAGCCGAAGAACAGAGTCTAACACTGAAGCTTTCTTT.